This T cell receptor beta chain stems from a study of identical twins. Through template switching, a universal primer site was introduced, and the cDNA contained unique molecular identifiers. TCRdb independently ran MiXCR on the 5' RACE reads; one entry per CDR3 protein. This table has about 220,000 distinct CDR3 sequences, less than 8% appearing once. This clonotype was found many times. Its antigen remains unknown. Study-wide results and caveats: Twins shared beta out-of-frame sequences in excess, but this excess was weaker.

Between the trimmed V and J ends, which lost 6 bases and 5 bases, there was a span of 16 bases. Germline assignment: CDR1 SQVTM and CDR2 ANQGSEA. The CDR3 spans 13 residues. In addition, the sample was reused for a study of yellow fever vaccine responses in identical twins.

The TCR comes from a woman aged 18-29 years in good health. The sequencing sample was made of memory (CD45RO+) T cells sorted from blood. The chain couples TRBV29-1 to TRBJ1-1; possible D gene TRBD1, 5 bases. The CDR3: CSVSGQIGTEAFF. As DNA, the CDR3 is TGCAGCGTCTCAGGACAAATTGGAACTGAAGCTTTCTTT.